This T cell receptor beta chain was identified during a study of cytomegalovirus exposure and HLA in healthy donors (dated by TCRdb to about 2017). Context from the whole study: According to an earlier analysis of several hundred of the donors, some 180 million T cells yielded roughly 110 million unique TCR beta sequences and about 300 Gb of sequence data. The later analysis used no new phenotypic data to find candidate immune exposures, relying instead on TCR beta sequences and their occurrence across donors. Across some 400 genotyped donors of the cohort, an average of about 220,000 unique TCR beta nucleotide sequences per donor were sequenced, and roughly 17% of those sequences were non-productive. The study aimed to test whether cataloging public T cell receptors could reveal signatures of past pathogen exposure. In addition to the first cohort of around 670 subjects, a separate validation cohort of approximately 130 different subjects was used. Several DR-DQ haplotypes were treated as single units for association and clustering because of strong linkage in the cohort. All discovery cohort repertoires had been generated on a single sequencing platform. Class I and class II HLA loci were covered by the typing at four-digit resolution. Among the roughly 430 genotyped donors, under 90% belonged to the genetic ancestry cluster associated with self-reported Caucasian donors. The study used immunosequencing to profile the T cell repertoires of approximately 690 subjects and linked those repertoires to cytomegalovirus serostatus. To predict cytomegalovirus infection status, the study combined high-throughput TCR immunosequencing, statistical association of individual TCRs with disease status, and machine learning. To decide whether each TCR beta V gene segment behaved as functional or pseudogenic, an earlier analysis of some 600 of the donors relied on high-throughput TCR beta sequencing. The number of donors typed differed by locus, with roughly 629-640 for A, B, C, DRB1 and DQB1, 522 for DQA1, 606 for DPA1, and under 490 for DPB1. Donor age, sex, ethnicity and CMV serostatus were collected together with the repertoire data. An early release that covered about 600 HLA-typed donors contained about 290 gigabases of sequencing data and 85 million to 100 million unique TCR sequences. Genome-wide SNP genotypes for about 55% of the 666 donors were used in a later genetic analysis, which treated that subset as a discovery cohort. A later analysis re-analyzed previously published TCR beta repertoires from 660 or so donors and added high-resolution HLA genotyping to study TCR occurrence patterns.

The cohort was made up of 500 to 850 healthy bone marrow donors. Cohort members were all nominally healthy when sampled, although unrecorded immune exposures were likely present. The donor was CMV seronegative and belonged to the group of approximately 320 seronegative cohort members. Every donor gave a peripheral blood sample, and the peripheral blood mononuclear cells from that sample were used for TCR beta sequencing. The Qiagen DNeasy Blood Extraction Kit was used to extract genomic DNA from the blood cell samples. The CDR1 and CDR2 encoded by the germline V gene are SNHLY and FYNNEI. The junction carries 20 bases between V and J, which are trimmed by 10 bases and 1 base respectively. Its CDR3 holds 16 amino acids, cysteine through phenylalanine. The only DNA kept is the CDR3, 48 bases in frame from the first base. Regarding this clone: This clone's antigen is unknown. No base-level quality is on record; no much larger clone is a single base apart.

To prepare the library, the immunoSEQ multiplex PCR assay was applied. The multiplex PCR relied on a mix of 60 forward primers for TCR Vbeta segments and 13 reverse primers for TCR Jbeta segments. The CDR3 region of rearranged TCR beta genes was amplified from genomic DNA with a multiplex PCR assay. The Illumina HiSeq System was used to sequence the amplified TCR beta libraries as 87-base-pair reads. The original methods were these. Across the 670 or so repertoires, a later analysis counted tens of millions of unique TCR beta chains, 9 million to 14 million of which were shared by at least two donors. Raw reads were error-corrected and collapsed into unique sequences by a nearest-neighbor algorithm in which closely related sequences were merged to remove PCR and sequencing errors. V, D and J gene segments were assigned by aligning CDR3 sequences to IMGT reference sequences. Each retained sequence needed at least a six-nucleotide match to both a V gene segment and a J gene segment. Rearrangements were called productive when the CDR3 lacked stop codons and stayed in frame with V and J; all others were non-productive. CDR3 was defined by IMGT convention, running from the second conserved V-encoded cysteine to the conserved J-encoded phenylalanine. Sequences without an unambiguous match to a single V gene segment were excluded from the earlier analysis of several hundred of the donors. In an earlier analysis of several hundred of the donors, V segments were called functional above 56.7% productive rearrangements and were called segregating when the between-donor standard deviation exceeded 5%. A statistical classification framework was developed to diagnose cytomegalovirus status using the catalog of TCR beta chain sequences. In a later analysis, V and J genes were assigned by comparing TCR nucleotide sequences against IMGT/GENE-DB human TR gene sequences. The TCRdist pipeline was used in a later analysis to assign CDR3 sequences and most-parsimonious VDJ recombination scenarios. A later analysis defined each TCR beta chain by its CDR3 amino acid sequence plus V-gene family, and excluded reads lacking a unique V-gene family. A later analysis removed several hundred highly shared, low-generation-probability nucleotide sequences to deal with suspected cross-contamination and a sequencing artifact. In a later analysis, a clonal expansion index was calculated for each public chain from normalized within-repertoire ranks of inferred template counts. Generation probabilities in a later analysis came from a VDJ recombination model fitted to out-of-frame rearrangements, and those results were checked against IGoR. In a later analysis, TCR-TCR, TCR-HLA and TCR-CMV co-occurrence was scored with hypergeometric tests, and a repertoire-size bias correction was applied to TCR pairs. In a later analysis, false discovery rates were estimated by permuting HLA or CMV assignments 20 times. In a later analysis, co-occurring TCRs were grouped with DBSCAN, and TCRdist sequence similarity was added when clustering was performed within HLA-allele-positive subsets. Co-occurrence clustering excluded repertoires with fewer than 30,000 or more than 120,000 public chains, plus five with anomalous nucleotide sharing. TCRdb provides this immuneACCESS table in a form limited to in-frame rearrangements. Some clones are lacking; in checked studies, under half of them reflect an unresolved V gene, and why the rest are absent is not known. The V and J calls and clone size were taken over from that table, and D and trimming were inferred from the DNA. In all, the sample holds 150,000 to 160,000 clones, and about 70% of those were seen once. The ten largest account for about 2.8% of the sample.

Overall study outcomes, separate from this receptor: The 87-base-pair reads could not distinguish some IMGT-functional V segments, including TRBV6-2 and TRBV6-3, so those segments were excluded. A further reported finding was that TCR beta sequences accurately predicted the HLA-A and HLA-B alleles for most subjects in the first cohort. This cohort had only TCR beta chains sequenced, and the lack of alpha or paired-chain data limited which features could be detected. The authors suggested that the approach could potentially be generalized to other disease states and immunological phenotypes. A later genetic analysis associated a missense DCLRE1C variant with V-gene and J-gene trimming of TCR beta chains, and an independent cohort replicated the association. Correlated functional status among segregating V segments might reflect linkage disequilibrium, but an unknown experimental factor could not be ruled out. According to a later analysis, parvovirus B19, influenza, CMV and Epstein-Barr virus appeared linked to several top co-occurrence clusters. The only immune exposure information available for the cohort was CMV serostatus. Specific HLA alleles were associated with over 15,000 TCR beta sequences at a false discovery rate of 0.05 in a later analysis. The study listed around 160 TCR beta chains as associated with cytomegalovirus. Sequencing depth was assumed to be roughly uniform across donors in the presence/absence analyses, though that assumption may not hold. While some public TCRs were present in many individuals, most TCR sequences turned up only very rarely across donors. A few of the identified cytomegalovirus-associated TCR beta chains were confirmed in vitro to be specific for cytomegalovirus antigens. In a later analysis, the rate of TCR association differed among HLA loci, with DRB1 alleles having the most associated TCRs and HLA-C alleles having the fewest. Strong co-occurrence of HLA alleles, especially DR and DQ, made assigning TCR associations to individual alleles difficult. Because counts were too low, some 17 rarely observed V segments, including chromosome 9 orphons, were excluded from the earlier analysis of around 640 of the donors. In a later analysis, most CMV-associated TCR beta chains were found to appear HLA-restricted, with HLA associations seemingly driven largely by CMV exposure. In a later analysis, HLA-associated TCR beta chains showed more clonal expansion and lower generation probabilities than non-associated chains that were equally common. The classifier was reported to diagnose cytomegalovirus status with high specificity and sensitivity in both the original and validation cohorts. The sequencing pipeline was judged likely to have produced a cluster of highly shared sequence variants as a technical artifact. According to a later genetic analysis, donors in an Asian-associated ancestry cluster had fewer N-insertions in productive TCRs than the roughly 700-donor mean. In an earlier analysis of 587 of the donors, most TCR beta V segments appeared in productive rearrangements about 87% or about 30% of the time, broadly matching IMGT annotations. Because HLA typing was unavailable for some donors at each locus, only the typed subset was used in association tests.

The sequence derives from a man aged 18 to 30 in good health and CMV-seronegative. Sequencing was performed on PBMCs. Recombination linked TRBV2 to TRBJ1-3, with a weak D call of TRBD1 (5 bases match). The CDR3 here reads CAILVGGGRSGNTIYF. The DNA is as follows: TGTGCCATCTTGGTGGGGGGGGGAAGGTCTGGAAACACCATATATTTT. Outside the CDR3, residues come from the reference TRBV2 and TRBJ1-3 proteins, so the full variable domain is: EPEVTQTPSHQVTQMGQEVILRCVPISNHLYFYWYRQILGQKVEFLVSFYNNEISEKSEIFDDQFSVERPDGSNFTLKIRSTKLEDSAMYFCAILVGGGRSGNTIYFGEGSWLTVV.